This passage covers 20 T cell receptor beta chains from one sample sequenced in a study of blood T cell repertoires in COVID-19. Sequencing used immunoSEQ multiplex PCR; TCRdb keeps in-frame clones, though not all of them. The sample records a few hundred thousand clones, 87% being singletons. The specimen was PBMCs or T cells enriched from blood (not recorded which). The receptors here all came from a woman aged 30 to 39 who had recovered from COVID-19.

The CDR3 spells CASSPSMGANTEAFF. CDR3 DNA: TGTGCCAGCAGTCCTTCGATGGGGGCGAACACTGAAGCTTTCTTT. This sequence joins TRBV27 and TRBJ1-1; maybe TRBD1 (6 bases). CDR1 is MNHEY, CDR2 SMNVEV, per germline (reference sequence). Trimming left V 5 bases short and J 1 base short, with 14 bases between. The CDR3 runs to 15 residues.

Note on this clone: No DNA is shown, since the ends of the CDR3 on it are uncertain; the CDR3 is the one TCRdb lists. J is TRBJ1-5 and V is TRBV5-5; TRBD1 reflects the table's D call only, with no check against the DNA. The germline V gene has CDR1 SGHKS and CDR2 YYEKEE (reference sequence). The CDR3 is 17 amino acids in total, end residues counted. The CDR3: CASSFGPGQGSYQPQHF.

The chain carries TRBV5-1 and TRBJ2-7, with D unclear. V dropped 1 base and J dropped 6 bases, with 11 bases sitting between them. The germline CDR1 and CDR2 sequences are SGHRS and YFSETQ. The length of the CDR3 is 13 residues. The CDR3 protein is CASSLRGDLEQYF. In nucleotides, the CDR3 is TGCGCCAGCAGCTTGCGAGGAGACCTCGAGCAGTACTTC.

The chain carries TRBV11-2 and TRBJ2-5; TRBD2 agrees at 8 bases. Germline V gene lookup returns CDR1 SGHAT and CDR2 FQNNGV. The CDR3 runs 16 residues. With 0 bases clipped from V and 1 base from J, the junction kept 4 bases outside the gene matches. Here the CDR3 DNA reads TGTGCCAGCAGCTTAGAAATAGCGGGGCCCCAAGAGACCCAGTACTTC. This encodes CASSLEIAGPQETQYF.

The chain links TRBV27 to TRBJ2-1, with TRBD2 as a possible D gene (6 bases). Between the trimmed V and J ends, which lost 0 bases and 9 bases, there was a span of 15 bases. This CDR3 has 15 amino acids. Germline V gene sequence: CDR1 MNHEY, CDR2 SMNVEV (reference sequence). The CDR3 region is CASSLSGLYKGEQFF. In DNA form, the CDR3 reads TGTGCCAGCAGTTTATCGGGACTTTATAAGGGTGAGCAGTTCTTC.

This chain uses TRBV4-2 with TRBJ2-5, with 11 bases fitting TRBD1. The length of the CDR3 is 16 residues. V shed 5 bases, J shed 1 base, and the junction held 6 bases outside the gene matches. The germline gives CDR1 LGHNA, CDR2 YNFKEQ. The CDR3 nucleotides read TGTGCCAGCAGCTCCGTGGGGACAGGGGGCCAAGAGACCCAGTACTTC. Amino acid sequence: CASSSVGTGGQETQYF.

The genes are TRBV11-3 and TRBJ2-1, with 8 nucleotides matching TRBD2. J lost 10 bases, V lost 2 bases, and 7 bases had no gene match. The CDR3 runs to 14 residues. Germline V gene sequence: CDR1 SGHNT, CDR2 YENEEA. The CDR3 DNA sequence: TGTGCCAGCAGCTTAAACTCCGGGGGGGTAGAGCAGTTCTTC. Translated, it gives CASSLNSGGVEQFF.

This chain uses TRBV18 with TRBJ1-4, with D possibly being TRBD1 (6 bases). The length of the CDR3 is 14 residues. The germline V gene encodes CDR1 KGHSH and CDR2 LQKENI. With 1 base removed from V and 7 bases from J, the gap between germline ends came to 10 bases. CDR3 sequence (DNA): TGTGCCAGCTCACCACAACAGGGAAGTGAAAAACTGTTTTTT. It specifies CASSPQQGSEKLFF.

This chain joins TRBV19 and TRBJ1-4, with TRBD1 as a possible D gene (6 bases). This CDR3 region has 13 residues. V gave up 8 bases and J gave up 5 bases, with 12 bases separating them. The germline CDR1 and CDR2 sequences are LNHDA and SQIVND (reference sequence). CDR3 bases: TGTGCCAGTTCGGACAGAGAGAATGAAAAACTGTTTTTT. This translates into CASSDRENEKLFF.

V and J are TRBV19 and TRBJ1-5; 8 bases fit TRBD1. The CDR3 extends over 14 amino acids. Per the germline V gene, CDR1 is LNHDA and CDR2 is SQIVND (reference sequence). Trimming cost V 3 bases and J 7 bases; bases outside gene matches: 5. The DNA of the CDR3 is TGTGCCAGTAGTATCGCAGGGGGCTGGCAGCCCCAGCATTTT. Translating it yields CASSIAGGWQPQHF. The entire variable domain, with the rest obtained from reference TRBV19 and TRBJ1-5, is as follows: DGGITQSPKYLFRKEGQNVTLSCEQNLNHDAMYWYRQDPGQGLRLIYYSQIVNDFQKGDIAEGYSVSREKKESFPLTVTSAQKNPTAFYLCASSIAGGWQPQHFGDGTRLSIL.

The chain links TRBV24-1 to TRBJ2-1; TRBD1 matches at 10 bases. The germline V gene has CDR1 KGHDR and CDR2 SFDVKD. This CDR3 comprises 16 residues. V lost 3 bases to trimming and J lost 6 bases; unmatched junction nucleotides: 7. CDR3 coding DNA: TGTGCCACCAGTGATACGGGACAGGGGAAGGGCAATGAGCAGTTCTTC. This translates into CATSDTGQGKGNEQFF.

The V gene is TRBV7-2, the J gene TRBJ2-7; a possible D gene is TRBD1 (6 bases). V shed 10 bases and J shed 2 bases, with 15 bases lying between them. The CDR3 covers 13 residues. Germline CDR1 is SGHTA and CDR2 is FQGNSA. The DNA for the CDR3 is TGTGCCACCGCCACAGGGTTTACCTACGAGCAGTACTTC. Residues: CATATGFTYEQYF. Based on the CDR3 plus reference TRBV7-2 and TRBJ2-7, the full variable domain is GAGVSQSPSNKVTEKGKDVELRCDPISGHTALYWYRQSLGQGLEFLIYFQGNSAPDKSGLPSDRFSAERTGGSVSTLTIQRTQQEDSAVYLCATATGFTYEQYFGPGTRLTVT.

This chain connects TRBV24-1 to TRBJ2-7; 7 positions agree with TRBD2. Looked up from germline, CDR1 is KGHDR and CDR2 is SFDVKD. V dropped 5 bases and J dropped 0; count of bases not matched to a gene: 3. The CDR3 has 14 residues. The CDR3 coding sequence is TGTGCCACCAGTGGGGGGGGAAGCTCCTACGAGCAGTACTTC. Translated: CATSGGGSSYEQYF.

This chain uses TRBV3-1 (or the pseudogene TRBV3-2) with TRBJ2-1; TRBD2 matches 9 bases. V dropped 3 bases and J dropped 4; count of bases not matched to a gene: 7. The CDR3 has 16 residues. Germline V gene data show CDR1 as LGHDT and CDR2 as YNNKEL (reference sequence). The CDR3 DNA is TGTGCCAGCAGCCAGACCCCTAGCGGGGATTACAATGAGCAGTTCTTC. It yields the protein CASSQTPSGDYNEQFF.

The J gene is TRBJ2-2, the V gene TRBV6-6; D possibly corresponds to TRBD2 (7 bases). This CDR3 has 15 residues. Germline-derived CDR1 and CDR2 are MNHNY and SVGAGI (reference sequence). The V gene lost 2 bases and the J gene lost 7 bases, with 14 bases spanning the gap. CDR3 loop: CASSYRGGEGGELFF. The CDR3 DNA is TGTGCCAGCAGTTACCGCGGGGGCGAGGGCGGGGAGCTGTTTTTT.

This clone was counted only a few times. This chain uses TRBV18 with TRBJ1-2, with 8 bases identical to TRBD1. Looked up from germline, CDR1 is KGHSH and CDR2 is LQKENI. CDR3 size: 13 residues. After removal of 3 bases from V and 5 bases from J, the junction contained 2 bases not matched to a gene. CDR3 nucleotides: TGTGCCAGCTCACCGGGACAGGAATATGGCTACACCTTC. Protein product: CASSPGQEYGYTF.

The chain couples TRBV9 to TRBJ2-3, with 8 positions matching TRBD2. This CDR3 is built from 19 residues. Germline-derived CDR1 and CDR2 are SGDLS and YYNGEE. The V gene end was trimmed by 3 bases and the J gene end by 0 bases; junction bases not matched to a gene: 15. In DNA, the CDR3 is TGTGCCAGCAGCGCAGCGCACCCGGGACTAGTAACTAGCACAGATACGCAGTATTTT. The encoded protein is CASSAAHPGLVTSTDTQYF. Combining the CDR3 with reference TRBV9 and TRBJ2-3 gives the whole variable domain DSGVTQTPKHLITATGQRVTLRCSPRSGDLSVYWYQQSLDQGLQFLIQYYNGEERAKGNILERFSAQQFPDLHSELNLSSLELGDSALYFCASSAAHPGLVTSTDTQYFGPGTRLTVL.

This chain uses TRBV6-5 with TRBJ1-4; the D gene is possibly TRBD1 (6 bases). Germline-derived CDR1 and CDR2 are MNHEY and SVGAGI. The V and J ends lost 8 bases and 7 bases respectively, with 20 bases between them. CDR3 length: 15 residues. The CDR3 nucleotides are TGTGCCAGCGTTCGTCTACAGGGTTTCAGTGAAAAACTGTTTTTT. Translated, it gives CASVRLQGFSEKLFF.

The V and J genes are TRBV5-4 and TRBJ2-1; 14 bases are a match to TRBD2. Germline V lookup: CDR1 SGHNT, CDR2 YYREEE (reference sequence). V was clipped by 4 bases and J by 8 bases; unmatched bases: 14. The CDR3 runs 18 residues. Here the CDR3 DNA reads TGTGCCAGCAGCCCTCTACTGACTAGCGGGGGGGCGAGTTATGAGCAGTTCTTC. This gives the protein CASSPLLTSGGASYEQFF. Variable domain in full (rest from reference TRBV5-4 and TRBJ2-1): ETGVTQSPTHLIKTRGQQVTLRCSSQSGHNTVSWYQQALGQGPQFIFQYYREEENGRGNFPPRFSGLQFPNYSSELNVNALELDDSALYLCASSPLLTSGGASYEQFFGPGTRLTVL.

The J gene is TRBJ2-3, the V gene TRBV10-2; the match to TRBD2 covers 12 bases. CDR3 length equals 18 residues. Unmatched junction bases numbered 11, after V lost 2 bases and J lost 5 bases. Germline V CDR1 and CDR2: WSHSY, SAAADI. In DNA, the CDR3 is TGCGCCAGCAGTGAGACAAATCTAGCGGGGGGGCGGAGAGATACGCAGTATTTT. This translates into CASSETNLAGGRRDTQYF.